A single sample gave rise to the 32 T cell receptor beta chains below, sequenced in a study of molecular identifiers for immune sequencing clone quantification. Via MiXCR, TCRdb re-called the PCR reads, giving one row per CDR3 protein. The sample holds hundreds of thousands of distinct CDR3 sequences, 25% seen once. The sample taken for sequencing was naive CD8+ T cells from blood, with Jurkat cell RNA spiked in. The subset is: FACS-sorted CD8+CD4-CCR7+CD45RA+ naive T cells. These receptors were obtained from a human donor in good health. Some libraries in this study had Jurkat cell RNA spiked in.

This clonotype was found a few times. V is TRBV5-8 and J is TRBJ2-3; 13 positions match TRBD2. The CDR3 loop spans 16 amino acids. Germline trimming cut 3 bases from V and 4 bases from J; bases unmatched to any gene: 5. CDR1 and CDR2 from the germline V gene are SGHTS and YDEGEE. The CDR3 loop reads CASSSRTSGSADTQYF. Written as DNA, the CDR3 is TGTGCCAGCAGCTCGAGGACTAGCGGGAGCGCAGATACGCAGTATTTT.

With regard to this clonotype: The junction departs from the called germline gene at one end, perhaps through a read error. CDR3 sequence reads: CARSQDEGAHNSPLHF. The CDR3, as DNA: TGCGCCCGCAGCCAAGATGAGGGGGCACATAATTCACCCCTCCACTTT. V and J are TRBV4-3 and TRBJ1-6, with 7 positions matching TRBD1. From germline, CDR1 is LGHNA and CDR2 YSLEER. The CDR3 is 16 amino acids.

This clonotype occurred a few times. The chain is built from TRBV15 and TRBJ1-5, with D perhaps TRBD1 (5 bases). Between the trimmed V and J ends, which lost 0 bases and 6 bases, there was a span of 12 bases. The CDR3 runs to 15 residues. Looked up from germline, CDR1 is LNHNV and CDR2 is YYDKDF (reference sequence). The CDR3: CATSRERAGPQPQHF. The CDR3 DNA follows: TGTGCCACCAGCAGAGAGAGGGCAGGGCCTCAGCCCCAGCATTTT.

A word on this clonotype: In this CDR3 the conserved last residue, phenylalanine or tryptophan, is missing, so a read error is likely. The chain employs TRBV9 and TRBJ2-2; the D gene could be TRBD1 or TRBD2 (5 bases each). V shed 0 bases and J shed 0 bases, with 18 bases lying between them. The CDR3 covers 19 residues. Per the germline V gene, CDR1 is SGDLS and CDR2 is YYNGEE. The CDR3 coding sequence is TGTGCCAGCAGCGTAGGGATCCCCCGGGGACCGACGAACACCGGGGAGCTGTTTCTT. Protein sequence: CASSVGIPRGPTNTGELFL.

V and J are TRBV12-3 or TRBV12-4 and TRBJ1-1; the D is unclear. Between the trimmed V and J ends, which lost 3 bases and 8 bases, there was a span of 7 bases. This CDR3 has 11 residues. The CDR3 reads CASSFGQEAFF. CDR3 coding DNA: TGTGCCAGCAGTTTTGGCCAGGAAGCTTTCTTT.

This chain joins TRBV19 and TRBJ1-1; tentative D call: TRBD1 (5 bases). The length of the CDR3 is 17 residues. V lost 1 base and J lost 1, with 16 bases in between. Germline lookup yields CDR1 LNHDA and CDR2 SQIVND (reference sequence). The CDR3 sequence: CASSIVEAGKKNTEAFF. CDR3 DNA sequence: TGTGCCAGTAGTATAGTTGAGGCAGGGAAAAAGAACACTGAAGCTTTCTTT.

The genes are TRBV7-9 and TRBJ2-7, with unresolved D. Germline CDR1 reads SEHNR; CDR2 reads FQNEAQ (reference sequence). The V and J ends lost 4 bases and 2 bases respectively, with 9 bases between them. The CDR3 is 13 amino acids. The CDR3 DNA reads as TGTGCCAGCAGCTCCGTGGTTGCCTACGAGCAGTACTTC. It yields the protein CASSSVVAYEQYF.

The chain uses TRBV27 and TRBJ2-5; D unclear. CDR1 is MNHEY, CDR2 SMNVEV, per germline (reference sequence). The CDR3 spans 15 residues. Trimming shortened V by 2 bases and J by 2 bases, and 12 bases separated the two germline ends. The CDR3 region is CASSLMGNPQETQYF. In DNA form, the CDR3 reads TGTGCCAGCAGTTTAATGGGTAACCCTCAAGAGACCCAGTACTTC.

The chain employs TRBV18 and TRBJ2-7, with a tentative D call TRBD2 (5 bases). The CDR3 runs 15 residues. V was cut by 0 bases and J by 6 bases, with 15 bases left in between. The germline gives CDR1 KGHSH, CDR2 LQKENI. In DNA form, the CDR3 reads TGTGCCAGCTCACCACCTTACCTAGAGGGTCCCGAGCAGTACTTC. Amino acid sequence: CASSPPYLEGPEQYF.

The chain carries TRBV4-1 and TRBJ2-6; 7 bases map to TRBD1. V lost 1 base, J lost 2 bases, and 2 bases stayed unmatched. The germline V gene encodes CDR1 MGHRA and CDR2 YSYEKL. The CDR3 length is 16 residues. The CDR3 sequence is CASSQATGTGANVLTF. The CDR3 nucleotides are TGCGCCAGCAGCCAAGCGACAGGGACTGGGGCCAACGTCCTGACTTTC.

This clonotype was picked up many times. The rearrangement joins TRBV7-2 to TRBJ2-3; perhaps D is TRBD1 or TRBD2 (5 bases each). V lost 1 base and J 5 bases, leaving 22 bases between the germline ends. From germline, CDR1 is SGHTA and CDR2 FQGNSA. The CDR3 runs 18 residues. The CDR3 coding sequence is TGTGCCAGCAGCTTAGGAACCGGGGCGTACTTGCGTAAAGATACGCAGTATTTT. This encodes CASSLGTGAYLRKDTQYF.

A remark on this clonotype: This may come from a read error, since a much larger clone is one base off. The gene calls are TRBV21-1 and TRBJ2-5; no check of the table's D call, TRBD2, against the DNA was made. TRBV21-1 is described as a pseudogene. The CDR3 length is 14 residues. The CDR3 spells CASSKATRRETQYF. The CDR3 bases are TGTGCCAGCAGCAAAGCGACTAGACGAGAGACCCAGTACTTC.

In this sample, this clonotype turned up many times. V is TRBV29-1 and J is TRBJ1-1; the D is unclear. Germline lookup yields CDR1 SQVTM and CDR2 ANQGSEA. Trimming took off 3 bases at V and 3 bases at J, with 8 bases between the two ends. The CDR3 covers 12 residues. The CDR3 DNA reads as TGCAGCGTTGACCCGGACTACACTGAAGCTTTCTTT. Translating it yields CSVDPDYTEAFF.

Only a few counts were recorded for this clonotype. CDR3 sequence reads: CASSVGSLARNEQFF. The CDR3 DNA reads TGTGCCAGCAGCGTAGGGTCACTAGCTAGGAATGAGCAGTTCTTC. The chain joins TRBV9 to TRBJ2-1; tentatively, D is TRBD2 (6 bases). The CDR3 contains 15 residues. The V end lost 0 bases, the J end lost 7 bases, and 14 bases lay between the germline ends. Germline V gene data show CDR1 as SGDLS and CDR2 as YYNGEE.

The table lists this clonotype with many counts. The chain has TRBV20-1 and TRBJ1-2; D is undetermined. V was trimmed by 0 bases and J by 4 bases, leaving 9 bases between them. CDR1 DFQATT and CDR2 SNEGSKA come from the germline V gene (reference sequence). This CDR3 contains 13 residues. In nucleotides, the CDR3 is TGCAGTGCTAGAGATCACAGCAGCTATGGCTACACCTTC. Translation gives CSARDHSSYGYTF.

This clonotype was detected a few times. The chain employs TRBV29-1 and TRBJ2-7, with 9 bases matching TRBD2. The CDR3 loop spans 15 amino acids. V gave up 4 bases and J gave up 1 base; unmatched junction bases: 8. The germline gives CDR1 SQVTM, CDR2 ANQGSEA. Written as DNA, the CDR3 is TGCAGCGTTGTAAGTACGACTAGCGGATCCTACGAGCAGTACTTC. Amino acids: CSVVSTTSGSYEQYF.

This clonotype was seen many times. The rearrangement links TRBV6-5 to TRBJ2-3, with 9 bases matching TRBD1. The CDR3 extends over 16 amino acids. V dropped 2 bases and J dropped 4; count of bases not matched to a gene: 7. Germline CDR1 reads MNHEY; CDR2 reads SVGAGI. CDR3 loop: CASSYGDRAYADTQYF. CDR3 nucleotide sequence: TGTGCCAGCAGTTACGGGGACAGGGCGTACGCAGATACGCAGTATTTT.

This clonotype was recorded a few times. A read error is possible here, since a much larger clone lies one base away. The chain joins TRBV7-6 to TRBJ2-7; D gene unclear. The CDR3 runs to 14 residues. Germline CDR1 is SGHVS and CDR2 is FNYEAQ. CDR3 nucleotides: TGTGCCAGCAGCCCGGATCTGCCTTCCTACGAGCAGTGCTTC. This codes for CASSPDLPSYEQCF.

The chain links TRBV30 to TRBJ2-7; 9 bases map to TRBD2. V shed 2 bases, J shed 4 bases, and the junction held 6 bases outside the gene matches. Germline assignment: CDR1 GTSNPN and CDR2 SVGIG (reference sequence). This CDR3 comprises 14 residues. Here the CDR3 reads CAWSTPGLAYEQYF. The CDR3 DNA follows: TGTGCCTGGAGTACCCCGGGACTAGCATACGAGCAGTACTTC.

This clonotype was recorded only once. This clone may be a read error of a much larger clone one base away. The chain couples TRBV6-2 or TRBV6-3 to TRBJ2-1; no definite D call. Germline lookup yields CDR1 MNHEY and CDR2 SVGEGT. The CDR3 length is 13 residues. Here the CDR3 DNA reads TGTGCCGGCAGAACGAGCTCCTACAATGAGCAGTTCTTC. Encoded protein: CAGRTSSYNEQFF.

The genes are TRBV12-5 and TRBJ2-7; TRBD2 might be the D (7 bases). Trimming shortened V by 0 bases and J by 4 bases, and 13 bases separated the two germline ends. Germline CDR1 LGHNT, CDR2 FRNRAP. CDR3 length: 15 amino acids. DNA of the CDR3: TGTGCTAGTGGTTTGGTACGCGGGGGCGGGTACGAGCAGTACTTC. Protein product: CASGLVRGGGYEQYF.

The CDR3 loop reads CASSPSPGTGRLDTEAFF. The CDR3 nucleotides read TGTGCCAGCAGCCCAAGTCCCGGGACAGGGAGATTGGACACTGAAGCTTTCTTT. The chain recombines TRBV5-4 with TRBJ1-1, with 9 bases fitting TRBD1. CDR1 is SGHNT and CDR2 is YYREEE in the germline V gene (reference sequence). The CDR3 sequence is 18 residues long. Germline trimming cut 4 bases from V and 3 bases from J; bases unmatched to any gene: 16.

This clonotype appeared many times. The junction does not match germline at one end; this may be a read error. The J gene is TRBJ2-3, the V gene TRBV2; the D gene is possibly TRBD2 (5 bases). Germline CDR1 and CDR2: SNHLY and FYNNEI. The CDR3 is made up of 13 amino acids. The CDR3 is CASSVGLTATQYF. The CDR3 DNA reads TGTGCCAGCAGTGTTGGACTTACAGCTACGCAGTATTTT.

Of note for this clonotype: The conserved phenylalanine or tryptophan normally closing the CDR3 is absent here, so this likely arose from a read error. The chain is built from TRBV12-3 or TRBV12-4 and TRBJ1-1; perhaps TRBD1 as D (5 bases). The CDR3 is made up of 14 amino acids. V lost 6 bases and J 1 base, leaving 12 bases between the germline ends. CDR3 amino acids: CASRFGTANTEAFL. The CDR3 nucleotides are TGTGCCAGCAGATTCGGGACTGCGAACACTGAAGCTTTCTTA.

In its sample, this clonotype was seen many times. J is TRBJ1-5 and V is TRBV7-9; a possible D gene is TRBD1 (6 bases). V was clipped by 4 bases and J by 1 base, with 8 bases between them. This CDR3 has 14 residues. Germline V gene data show CDR1 as SEHNR and CDR2 as FQNEAQ (reference sequence). DNA of the CDR3: TGTGCCAGCAGCTACGGGGGCAGCAATCAGCCCCAGCATTTT. Translating gives CASSYGGSNQPQHF.

In its sample, this clonotype was seen a few times. The gene calls are TRBV27 and TRBJ1-5; possibly TRBD1 for D (6 bases). Deletions cut 11 bases from V and 6 bases from J, with 17 bases between. The CDR3 is made up of 13 amino acids. Germline V gives CDR1 MNHEY, CDR2 SMNVEV (reference sequence). The CDR3 DNA sequence: TGTGCCCGTGGGGGGGGCTGGGGTCAGCCCCAGCATTTT. This gives the protein CARGGGWGQPQHF.

This clonotype was found a few times. The chain employs TRBV7-9 and TRBJ1-3; D possibly corresponds to TRBD1 (5 bases). Germline V lookup: CDR1 SEHNR, CDR2 FQNEAQ (reference sequence). Deletions cut 4 bases from V and 1 base from J, with 17 bases between. The CDR3 is made up of 17 amino acids. As DNA, the CDR3 is TGTGCCAGCAGCTCGAACGACGCAGGGCCTTCTGGAAACACCATATATTTT. This encodes CASSSNDAGPSGNTIYF.

The chain combines TRBV15 with TRBJ1-5; possible D gene TRBD1, 6 bases. V gave up 4 bases and J gave up 0 bases, with 7 bases separating them. The CDR3 is 14 residues long. Germline V gene sequence: CDR1 LNHNV, CDR2 YYDKDF (reference sequence). The CDR3 is CATSTGASNQPQHF. The CDR3 nucleotides read TGTGCCACCAGCACGGGGGCTAGCAATCAGCCCCAGCATTTT.

Turning to this clonotype: It may be a read error: a sequence one base away is much more abundant. The rearrangement links TRBV6-2 or TRBV6-3 to TRBJ2-3; D not certain. Germline CDR1 and CDR2: MNHEY and SVGEGT. The CDR3 runs 14 residues. The chain's CDR3 is CTSSYSPTTDTQYF. CDR3 bases: TGTACCAGCAGTTACTCGCCTACCACAGATACGCAGTATTTT.

Details on this clonotype: This may be a read error: a much more frequent sequence differs by one nucleotide. The chain links TRBV7-6 to TRBJ2-5; either TRBD1 or TRBD2 may fit D (5 bases each). The CDR3 totals 14 residues. Trimming left V 5 bases short and J 5 bases short, with 15 bases between. The germline V gene encodes CDR1 SGHVS and CDR2 FNYEAQ. CDR3 bases: TGTGCCAGCAGCACCGGGGCACCCGGGGAGACCCAGTACTTC. It is translated as CASSTGAPGETQYF.

As regards this clonotype: The germline gene is not matched at one end of the junction; a read error may be the cause. The J gene is TRBJ1-1, the V gene TRBV19, with unresolved D. The CDR3 length is 15 residues. CDR1 and CDR2 (germline): LNHDA, SQIVND (reference sequence). The CDR3 nucleotides are TGTGCCAGTAGTATTTCGACATATACGAACATTGAAGCTTTCTTT. Its translation: CASSISTYTNIEAFF.

This clonotype turned up a few times. J is TRBJ2-3 and V is TRBV24-1; unclear D gene. The CDR3 runs to 13 residues. From germline, CDR1 is KGHDR and CDR2 SFDVKD. V gave up 4 bases and J gave up 4 bases, with 8 bases separating them. CDR3 nucleotide sequence: TGTGCCACCAGTGAATTAGTCTCAGATACGCAGTATTTT. The encoded protein is CATSELVSDTQYF.